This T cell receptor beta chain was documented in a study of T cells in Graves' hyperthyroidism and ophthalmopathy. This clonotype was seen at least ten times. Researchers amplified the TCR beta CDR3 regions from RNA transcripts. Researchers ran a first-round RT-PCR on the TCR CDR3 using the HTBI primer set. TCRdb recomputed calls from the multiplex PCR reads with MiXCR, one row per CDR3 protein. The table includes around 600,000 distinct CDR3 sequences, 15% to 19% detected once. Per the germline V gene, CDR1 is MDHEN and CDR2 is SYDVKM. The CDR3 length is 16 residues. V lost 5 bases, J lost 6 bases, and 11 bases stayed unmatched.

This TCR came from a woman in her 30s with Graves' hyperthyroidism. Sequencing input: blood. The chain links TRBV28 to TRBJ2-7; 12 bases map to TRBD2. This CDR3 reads CASSTIRTSGKGEQYF. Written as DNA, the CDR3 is TGTGCCAGCAGTACCATCCGGACTAGCGGGAAAGGCGAGCAGTACTTC.